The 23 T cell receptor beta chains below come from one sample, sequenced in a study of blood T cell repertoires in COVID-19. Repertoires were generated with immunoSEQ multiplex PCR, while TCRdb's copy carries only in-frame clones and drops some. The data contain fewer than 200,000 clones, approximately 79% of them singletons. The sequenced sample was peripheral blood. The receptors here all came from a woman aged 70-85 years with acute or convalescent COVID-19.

Here the CDR3 reads CSVDQGASGYEQYF. The CDR3 DNA follows: TGCAGCGTCGACCAAGGTGCCTCGGGCTACGAGCAGTACTTC. This chain uses TRBV29-1 with TRBJ2-7; D remains unclear. Between the trimmed V and J ends, which lost 6 bases and 3 bases, there was a span of 18 bases. Germline CDR1 is SQVTM and CDR2 is ANQGSEA. The CDR3 is made up of 14 amino acids.

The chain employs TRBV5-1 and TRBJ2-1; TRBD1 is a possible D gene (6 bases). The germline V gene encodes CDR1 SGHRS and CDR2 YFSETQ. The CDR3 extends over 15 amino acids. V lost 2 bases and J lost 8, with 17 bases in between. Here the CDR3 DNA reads TGCGCCAGCAGCTTACAGGGACGCCGGCGCGATGAGCAGTTCTTC. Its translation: CASSLQGRRRDEQFF. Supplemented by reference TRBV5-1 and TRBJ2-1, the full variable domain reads KAGVTQTPRYLIKTRGQQVTLSCSPISGHRSVSWYQQTPGQGLQFLFEYFSETQRNKGNFPGRFSGRQFSNSRSEMNVSTLELGDSALYLCASSLQGRRRDEQFFGPGTRLTVL.

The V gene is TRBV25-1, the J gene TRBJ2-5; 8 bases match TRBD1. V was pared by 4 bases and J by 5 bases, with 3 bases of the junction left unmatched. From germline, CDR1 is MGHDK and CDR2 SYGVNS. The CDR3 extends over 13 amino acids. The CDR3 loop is CASSGQGWETQYF. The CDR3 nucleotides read TGTGCCAGCAGTGGACAGGGGTGGGAGACCCAGTACTTC.

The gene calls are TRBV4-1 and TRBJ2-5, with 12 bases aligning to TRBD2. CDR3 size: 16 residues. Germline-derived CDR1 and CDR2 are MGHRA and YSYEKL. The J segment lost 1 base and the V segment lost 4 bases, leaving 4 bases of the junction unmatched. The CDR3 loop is CASSPRTSGIQETQYF. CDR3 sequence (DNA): TGCGCCAGCAGCCCGAGGACTAGCGGGATCCAAGAGACCCAGTACTTC.

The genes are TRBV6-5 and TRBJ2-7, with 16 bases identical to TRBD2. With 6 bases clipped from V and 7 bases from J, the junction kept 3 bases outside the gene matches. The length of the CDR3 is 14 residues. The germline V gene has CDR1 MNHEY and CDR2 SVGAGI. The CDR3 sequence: CASRGLAGGQEQYF. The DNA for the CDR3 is TGTGCCAGCAGGGGACTAGCGGGAGGGCAAGAGCAGTACTTC.

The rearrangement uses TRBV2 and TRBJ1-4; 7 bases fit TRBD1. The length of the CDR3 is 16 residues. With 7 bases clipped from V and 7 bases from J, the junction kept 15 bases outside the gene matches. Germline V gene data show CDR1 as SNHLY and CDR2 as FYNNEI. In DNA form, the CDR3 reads TGTGCCAGCACTCAGAACCAGGGGGAGTTCGGTGAAAAACTGTTTTTT. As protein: CASTQNQGEFGEKLFF.

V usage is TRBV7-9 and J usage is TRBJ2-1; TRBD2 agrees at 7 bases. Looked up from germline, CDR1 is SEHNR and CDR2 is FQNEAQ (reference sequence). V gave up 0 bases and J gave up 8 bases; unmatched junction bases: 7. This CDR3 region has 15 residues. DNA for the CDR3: TGTGCCAGCAGCTTAGCGGCGGGAGTGATTTATGAGCAGTTCTTC. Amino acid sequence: CASSLAAGVIYEQFF.

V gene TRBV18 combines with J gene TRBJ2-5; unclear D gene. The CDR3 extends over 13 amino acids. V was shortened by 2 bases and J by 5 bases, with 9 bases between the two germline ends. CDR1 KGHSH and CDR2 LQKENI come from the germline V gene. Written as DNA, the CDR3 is TGTGCCAGCTCACCATCGGGTAGGGAGACCCAGTACTTC. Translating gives CASSPSGRETQYF.

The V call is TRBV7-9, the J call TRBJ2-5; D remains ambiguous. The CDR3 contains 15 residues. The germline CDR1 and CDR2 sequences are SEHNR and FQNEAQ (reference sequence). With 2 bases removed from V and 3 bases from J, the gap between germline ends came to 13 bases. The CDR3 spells CASSLKFTEKETQYF. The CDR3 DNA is TGTGCCAGCAGCTTAAAATTCACTGAGAAAGAGACCCAGTACTTC.

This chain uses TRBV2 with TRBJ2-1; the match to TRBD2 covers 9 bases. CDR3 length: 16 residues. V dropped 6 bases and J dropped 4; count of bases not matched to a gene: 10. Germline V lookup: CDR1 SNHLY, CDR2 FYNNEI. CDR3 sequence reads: CASRELAGASYNEQFF. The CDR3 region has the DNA TGTGCCAGCAGGGAATTAGCGGGAGCCTCGTACAATGAGCAGTTCTTC.

The CDR3 reads CASSLVLGSYNEQFF. The CDR3 coding sequence is TGTGCCAGCAGCTTAGTACTAGGGAGCTACAATGAGCAGTTCTTC. The J gene is TRBJ2-1, the V gene TRBV11-1; D possibly corresponds to TRBD2 (5 bases). The CDR3 is 15 amino acids. Germline V CDR1 and CDR2: SGHAT, FQDESV (reference sequence). V lost 1 base, J lost 3 bases, and 10 bases lay in between.

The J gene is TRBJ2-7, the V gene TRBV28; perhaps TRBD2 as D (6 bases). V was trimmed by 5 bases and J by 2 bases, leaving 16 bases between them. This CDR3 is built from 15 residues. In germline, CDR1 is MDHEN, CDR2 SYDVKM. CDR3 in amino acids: CASSGNRDLTYEQYF. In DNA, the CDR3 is TGTGCCAGCAGTGGAAACCGGGACTTAACCTACGAGCAGTACTTC. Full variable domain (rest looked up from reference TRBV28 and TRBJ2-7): DVKVTQSSRYLVKRTGEKVFLECVQDMDHENMFWYRQDPGLGLRLIYFSYDVKMKEKGDIPEGYSVSREKKERFSLILESASTNQTSMYLCASSGNRDLTYEQYFGPGTRLTVT.

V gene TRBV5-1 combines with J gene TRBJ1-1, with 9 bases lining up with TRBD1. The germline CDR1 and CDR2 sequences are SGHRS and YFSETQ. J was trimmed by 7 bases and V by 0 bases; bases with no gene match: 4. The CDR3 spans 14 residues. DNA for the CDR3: TGCGCCAGCAGCTTGGATTGGGACAGGGATGAAGCTTTCTTT. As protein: CASSLDWDRDEAFF.

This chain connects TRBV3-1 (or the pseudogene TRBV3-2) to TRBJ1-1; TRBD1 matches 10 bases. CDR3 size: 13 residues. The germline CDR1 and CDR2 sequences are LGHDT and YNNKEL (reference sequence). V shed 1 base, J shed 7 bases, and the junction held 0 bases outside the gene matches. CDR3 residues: CASSQGTGGEAFF. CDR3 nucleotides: TGTGCCAGCAGCCAAGGGACAGGGGGTGAAGCTTTCTTT.

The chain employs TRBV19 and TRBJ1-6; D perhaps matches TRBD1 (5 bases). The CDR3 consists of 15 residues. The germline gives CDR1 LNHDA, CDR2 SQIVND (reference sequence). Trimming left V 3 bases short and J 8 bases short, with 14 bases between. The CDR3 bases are TGTGCCAGTAGTATCGCCGGGGGTATGGATTCACCCCTCCACTTT. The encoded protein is CASSIAGGMDSPLHF.

CDR3 coding DNA: TGCGCCAGCAAGGAGGGGCCGTTTTACAATGAGCAGTTCTTC. Its translation: CASKEGPFYNEQFF. J is TRBJ2-1 and V is TRBV5-1; D is possibly TRBD2 (6 bases). The germline V gene encodes CDR1 SGHRS and CDR2 YFSETQ. V lost 6 bases and J lost 4, with 14 bases in between. The CDR3 totals 14 residues.

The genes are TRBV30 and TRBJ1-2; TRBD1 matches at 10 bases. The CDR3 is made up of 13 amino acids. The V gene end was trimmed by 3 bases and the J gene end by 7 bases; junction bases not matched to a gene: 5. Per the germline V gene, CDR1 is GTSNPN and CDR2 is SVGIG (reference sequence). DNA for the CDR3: TGTGCCTGGAGGGGGGACAGGGGAGCTGGCTACACCTTC. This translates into CAWRGDRGAGYTF. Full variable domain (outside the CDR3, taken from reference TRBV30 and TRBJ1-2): SQTIHQWPATLVQPVGSPLSLECTVEGTSNPNLYWYRQAAGRGLQLLFYSVGIGQISSEVPQNLSASRPQDRQFILSSKKLLLSDSGFYLCAWRGDRGAGYTFGSGTRLTVV.

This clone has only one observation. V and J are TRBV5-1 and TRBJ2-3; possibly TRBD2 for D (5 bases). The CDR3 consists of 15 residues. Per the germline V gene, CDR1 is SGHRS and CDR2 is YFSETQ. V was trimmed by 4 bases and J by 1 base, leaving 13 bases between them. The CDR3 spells CASSITRDGTDTQYF. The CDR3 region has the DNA TGCGCCAGCAGCATTACGAGGGATGGCACAGATACGCAGTATTTT.

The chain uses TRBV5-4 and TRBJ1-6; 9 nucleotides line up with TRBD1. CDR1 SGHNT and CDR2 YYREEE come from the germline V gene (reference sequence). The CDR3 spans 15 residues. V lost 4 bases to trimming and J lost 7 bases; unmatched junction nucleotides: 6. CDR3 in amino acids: CASSAGQGRNSPLHF. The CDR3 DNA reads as TGTGCCAGCAGCGCGGGACAGGGTCGGAATTCACCCCTCCACTTT. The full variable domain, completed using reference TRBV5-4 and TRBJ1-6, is ETGVTQSPTHLIKTRGQQVTLRCSSQSGHNTVSWYQQALGQGPQFIFQYYREEENGRGNFPPRFSGLQFPNYSSELNVNALELDDSALYLCASSAGQGRNSPLHFGNGTRLTVT.

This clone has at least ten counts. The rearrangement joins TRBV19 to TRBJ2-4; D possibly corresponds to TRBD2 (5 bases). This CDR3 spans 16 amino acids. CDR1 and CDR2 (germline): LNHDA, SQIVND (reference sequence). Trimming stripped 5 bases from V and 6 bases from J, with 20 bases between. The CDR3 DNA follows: TGTGCCAGTAGTCCCCTCCGGGGAATAGGTCTAAACATTCAGTACTTC. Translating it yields CASSPLRGIGLNIQYF.

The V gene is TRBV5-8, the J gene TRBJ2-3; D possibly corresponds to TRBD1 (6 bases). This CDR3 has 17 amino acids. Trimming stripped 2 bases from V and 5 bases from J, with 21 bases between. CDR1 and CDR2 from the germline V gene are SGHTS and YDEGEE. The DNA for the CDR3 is TGTGCCAGCAGCTTCGGCAGGGGCTCTTTCGTGGGAGATACGCAGTATTTT. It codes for CASSFGRGSFVGDTQYF.

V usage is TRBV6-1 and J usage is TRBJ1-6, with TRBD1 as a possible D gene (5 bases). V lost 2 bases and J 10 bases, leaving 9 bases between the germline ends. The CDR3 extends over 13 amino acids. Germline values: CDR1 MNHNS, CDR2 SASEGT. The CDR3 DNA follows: TGTGCCAGCAGTGAATTGGGGGGATCACCCCTCCACTTT. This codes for CASSELGGSPLHF.

CDR3 nucleotides: TGTGCCAGCAGCATAGGGACAGTAGGAAACACCATATATTTT. It yields the protein CASSIGTVGNTIYF. The chain carries TRBV7-2 and TRBJ1-3, with 7 bases fitting TRBD1. J lost 4 bases, V lost 5 bases, and 5 bases had no gene match. CDR1 is SGHTA, CDR2 FQGNSA, per germline. The CDR3 is made up of 14 amino acids.